This paragraph reports one T cell receptor (beta chain). Repertoires were generated with immunoSEQ multiplex PCR, while TCRdb's copy carries only in-frame clones and drops some. Among about 92,000 clones listed, roughly three quarters were seen once. The data belong to a study of shared clonotypes between healthy human individuals. Deletions cut 2 bases from V and 7 bases from J, with 24 bases between. The CDR3 is 18 residues long. The germline gives CDR1 LGHNA, CDR2 YSLEER. The rearrangement uses TRBV4-3 and TRBJ2-1; weak D call: TRBD2 (7 bases). The clonotype originates from a young man in good health. The sequenced material came from memory CD8+ T cells sorted from blood. As for subset: CD45RO+ cells pooled with CCR7-negative TemRA cells. The CDR3 region has the DNA TGCGCCAGCAGCCAACATAGGAGCGGGACACTGAGCCTAAATGAGCAGTTCTTC. Its translation: CASSQHRSGTLSLNEQFF.